This T cell receptor beta chain was captured in a study of tumor-infiltrating lymphocytes in glioblastoma multiforme. TCR beta libraries were built from RNA through three nested multiplex PCR rounds using modified ARM-PCR. A C-beta primer primed TCRB cDNA from around 0.5 ug RNA. These TCRB libraries lack any described unique molecular identifiers. Each CDR3 protein gets one entry after TCRdb re-called the multiplex PCR reads with MiXCR. Of 10,000 to 15,000 distinct CDR3 sequences in the sample, around 66% were seen once. By proportion, this clonotype is medium-sized. Its target is unknown. The CDR3 has 16 residues. Per germline, CDR1 DFQATT and CDR2 SNEGSKA (reference sequence). Trimming took 3 bases from V and 0 from J, leaving 12 bases between them. General observations from the study: Just one glioblastoma patient contributed to the TCR-mutation comparison. T cells were not sorted into functional subsets.

The sequence was collected from a male donor with glioblastoma. Sequenced material: brain tumor tissue. The gene calls are TRBV20-1 and TRBJ2-6; D possibly corresponds to TRBD1 (5 bases). CDR3 sequence (DNA): TGCAGTGCTAGGTATCTCAGGGACTCTGGGGCCAACGTCCTGACTTTC. Translating it yields CSARYLRDSGANVLTF.